This T cell receptor (beta chain) came from a study of cytomegalovirus exposure and HLA in healthy donors. Findings and caveats of the study: The study assumed roughly uniform donor sequencing depth for presence/absence analyses. The authors later found TCR association rates varying by HLA locus, with DRB1 most and HLA-C fewest.

This CDR3 is built from 13 residues. CDR1 is SGHTA, CDR2 FQGNSA, per germline. J lost 5 bases, V lost 4 bases, and 4 bases had no gene match. Healthy donors of bone marrow made up the group. In its sample, this clone was seen once. Its antigen remains unidentified. The PCR used 60 Vbeta and 13 Jbeta primers. Profiled with immunoSEQ multiplex PCR; TCRdb holds only in-frame clones, not every one. The profile covers under 200,000 clones, with roughly 77% appearing a single time and 1% taken by the ten largest. The chain is built from TRBV7-2 and TRBJ1-1; 7 bases are a match to TRBD1. The sequencing input was PBMCs. The clonotype was recovered from a woman aged 45-60 years in good health and CMV-seropositive. CDR3 region: CASSSHRGTEAFF. CDR3 nucleotides: TGTGCCAGCAGCTCCCACAGGGGAACTGAAGCTTTCTTT.